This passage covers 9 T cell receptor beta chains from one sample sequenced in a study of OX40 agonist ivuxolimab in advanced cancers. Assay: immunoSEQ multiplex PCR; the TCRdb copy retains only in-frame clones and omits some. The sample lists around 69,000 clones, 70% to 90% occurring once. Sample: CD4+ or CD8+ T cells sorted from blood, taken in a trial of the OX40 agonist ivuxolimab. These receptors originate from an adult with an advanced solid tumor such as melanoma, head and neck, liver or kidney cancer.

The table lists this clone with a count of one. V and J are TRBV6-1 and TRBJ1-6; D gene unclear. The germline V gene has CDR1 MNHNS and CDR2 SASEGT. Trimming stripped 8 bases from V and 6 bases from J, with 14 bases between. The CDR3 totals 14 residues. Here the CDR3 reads CASGGRSFNSPLHF. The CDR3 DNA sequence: TGTGCCAGCGGTGGGAGAAGTTTTAATTCACCCCTCCACTTT.

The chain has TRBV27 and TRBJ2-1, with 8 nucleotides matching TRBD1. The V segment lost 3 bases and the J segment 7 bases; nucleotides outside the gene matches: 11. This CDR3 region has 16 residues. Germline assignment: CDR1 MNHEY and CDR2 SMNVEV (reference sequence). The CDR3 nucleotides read TGTGCCAGCAGTTTTCTCGGCCAGGGGGCACTTAATGAGCAGTTCTTC. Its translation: CASSFLGQGALNEQFF.

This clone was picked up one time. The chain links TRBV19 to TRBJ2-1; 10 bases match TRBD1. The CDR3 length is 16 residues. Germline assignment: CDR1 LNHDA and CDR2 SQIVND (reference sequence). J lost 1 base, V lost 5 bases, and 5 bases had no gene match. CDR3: CASSAGQGYSYNEQFF. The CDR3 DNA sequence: TGTGCCAGTAGTGCGGGACAGGGGTATTCCTACAATGAGCAGTTCTTC.

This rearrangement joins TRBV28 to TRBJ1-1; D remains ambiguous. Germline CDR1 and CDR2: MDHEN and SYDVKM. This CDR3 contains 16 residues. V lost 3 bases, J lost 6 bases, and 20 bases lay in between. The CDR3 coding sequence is TGTGCCAGCAGTTTGTACGGGAAGGGTGTCGCCGCTGAAGCTTTCTTT. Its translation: CASSLYGKGVAAEAFF.

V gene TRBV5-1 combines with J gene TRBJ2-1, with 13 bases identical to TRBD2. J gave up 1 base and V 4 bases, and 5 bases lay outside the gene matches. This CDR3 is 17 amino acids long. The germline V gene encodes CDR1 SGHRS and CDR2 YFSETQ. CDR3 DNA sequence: TGCGCCAGCAGCCGCCGACTAGCGGGAGGTTCCTACAATGAGCAGTTCTTC. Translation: CASSRRLAGGSYNEQFF. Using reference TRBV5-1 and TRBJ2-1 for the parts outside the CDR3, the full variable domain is KAGVTQTPRYLIKTRGQQVTLSCSPISGHRSVSWYQQTPGQGLQFLFEYFSETQRNKGNFPGRFSGRQFSNSRSEMNVSTLELGDSALYLCASSRRLAGGSYNEQFFGPGTRLTVL.

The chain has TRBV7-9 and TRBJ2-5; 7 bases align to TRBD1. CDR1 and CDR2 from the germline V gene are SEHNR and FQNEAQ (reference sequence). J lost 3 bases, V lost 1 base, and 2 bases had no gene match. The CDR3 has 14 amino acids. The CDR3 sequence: CASSLGDSKETQYF. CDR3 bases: TGTGCCAGCAGCTTAGGGGACAGCAAAGAGACCCAGTACTTC.

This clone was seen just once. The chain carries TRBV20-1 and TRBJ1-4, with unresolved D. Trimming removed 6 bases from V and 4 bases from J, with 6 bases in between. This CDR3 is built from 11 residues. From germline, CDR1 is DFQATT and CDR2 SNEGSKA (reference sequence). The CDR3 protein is CSAQDNEKLFF. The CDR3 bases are TGCAGTGCCCAGGATAATGAAAAACTGTTTTTT.

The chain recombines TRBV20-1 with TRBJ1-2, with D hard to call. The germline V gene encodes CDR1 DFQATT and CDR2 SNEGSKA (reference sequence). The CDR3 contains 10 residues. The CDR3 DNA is TGCGCCTTTCCTATATCTGGCTACACCTTC. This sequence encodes CAFPISGYTF.

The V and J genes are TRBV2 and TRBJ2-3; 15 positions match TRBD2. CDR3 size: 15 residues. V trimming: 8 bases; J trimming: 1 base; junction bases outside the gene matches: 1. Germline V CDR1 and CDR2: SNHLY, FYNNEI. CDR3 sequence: CASGTSGRRTDTQYF. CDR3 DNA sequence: TGTGCCAGCGGGACTAGCGGGAGGCGCACAGATACGCAGTATTTT.